This is a list of T cell receptor beta chains from one sample in a study of early T cells in non-severe SARS-CoV-2 infection. From the 5' RACE reads, TCRdb called clonotypes with MiXCR, one entry per CDR3 protein. Seen here are tens of thousands of distinct CDR3 sequences, 9% to 15% observed once, and the top ten hold more than 6.5%. The sequencing input was whole blood. These receptors originate from an adult who was a healthcare worker with PCR-confirmed SARS-CoV-2 infection or an uninfected control (not recorded which). Both conserved end residues are part of each CDR3. The D gene is left open where the match is weak. Expanded clones get a size class; other rows say once, few or many, or leave the size out.

>TRBJ2-3|TRBD2|.|TRBV20-1
TGCAGTGCTTTACTACTAGCGGGGACGACAGATACGCAGTATTTT
CSALLLAGTTDTQYF
>TRBJ2-1|TRBD2|.|TRBV5-1
TGCGCCAGCAGCCGGGAGGGCCTGAATGAGCAGTTCTTC
CASSREGLNEQFF
>TRBJ2-7|.|few|TRBV12-3/TRBV12-4
TGTGCCAGCAGTTTTATCCGCGAGCAGTACTTC
CASSFIREQYF
>TRBJ2-7|.|many|TRBV5-4
TGTGCCAGCAGCTTGGCAGGCGTCTACGAGCAGTACTTC
CASSLAGVYEQYF
>TRBJ1-4|.|.|TRBV4-3
TGCGCCAGCAGCCAAGATCCCCACCGGGACGGGAGTAATGAAAAACTGTTTTTT
CASSQDPHRDGSNEKLFF
>TRBJ2-1|.|many|TRBV29-1
TGCAGCGTCCGGTGGGAGGCCGGGATCGATGAGCAGTTCTTC
CSVRWEAGIDEQFF
>TRBJ1-5|TRBD1|many|TRBV7-2
TGTGCCAGCAGCTTAAGACAGGGGGCTCAGCAGCCCCAGCATTTT
CASSLRQGAQQPQHF
>TRBJ2-4|TRBD1|few|TRBV5-6
TGTGCCAGCAGCGAAAAACAGGGGGCGAACATTCAGTACTTC
CASSEKQGANIQYF
>TRBJ1-2|.|few|TRBV12-3/TRBV12-4
TGTGCCAGCAGTTTAGCGACCGGACAATCTTATGGCTACACCTTC
CASSLATGQSYGYTF
>TRBJ2-7|TRBD1|.|TRBV4-2
TGTGCCAGCAGCCAGGACAGGGCATACTACGAGCAGTACTTC
CASSQDRAYYEQYF
>TRBJ2-7|.|.|TRBV7-8
TGTGCCAGCAGCTTAGTGGGTGGGGTCTCGGAGCAGTACTTC
CASSLVGGVSEQYF
>TRBJ1-3|TRBD1|.|TRBV18
TGTGCCAGCTCACCACCGGGACAGAGAGGAAACACCATATATTTT
CASSPPGQRGNTIYF
>TRBJ2-2|.|many|TRBV6-2/TRBV6-3
TGTGCCAGCAGAGAACGGATGGACACCGGGGAGCTGTTTTTT
CASRERMDTGELFF
>TRBJ2-3|.|.|TRBV21-1
TGTGCCAGCGCGGACAGGGCTATCACAGATACGCAGTATTTT
CASADRAITDTQYF
>TRBJ1-6|.|many|TRBV7-2
TGTGCCAGCAGCCCGCAGGGGACCAATTCACCCCTCCACTTT
CASSPQGTNSPLHF
>TRBJ2-2|TRBD2|.|TRBV12-3/TRBV12-4
TGTGCCAGCCAACCGGGACTAGAGGCCGGGGAGCTGTTTTTT
CASQPGLEAGELFF
>TRBJ2-1|TRBD2|once|TRBV18
TGTGCCAGCTCGCCCCTAGCGGGACCCGGCCCGTTGCAGTTCTTC
CASSPLAGPGPLQFF
>TRBJ2-3|TRBD1|.|TRBV10-3
TGTGCCATTTCCGACCCGAGGACAGGGTTACCAGATACGCAGTATTTT
CAISDPRTGLPDTQYF
>TRBJ2-3|.|many|TRBV20-1
TGCAGTGCTTTGGGGTCGGATACGCAGTATTTT
CSALGSDTQYF
>TRBJ2-3|.|.|TRBV5-1
TGCGCCAGCAGCTTGGGGACAACAGATACGCAGTATTTT
CASSLGTTDTQYF
>TRBJ2-7|.|few|TRBV20-1
TGCAGTGCTAGACAAACCTACGAGCAGTACTTC
CSARQTYEQYF
>TRBJ2-3|.|.|TRBV6-5
TGTGCCAGCAGTCGCTTAGGGGGGGCCCGCGGGGAGAGAGATACGCAGTATTTT
CASSRLGGARGERDTQYF
>TRBJ2-5|.|many|TRBV28
TGTGCCAGCAGCAAGACCATAGGACAGCAAGAGACCCAGTACTTC
CASSKTIGQQETQYF
>TRBJ2-7|.|few|TRBV5-1
TGCGCCAGCAGCCCCCTAGCCGGTGGGAGCTCCTACGAGCAGTACTTC
CASSPLAGGSSYEQYF
>TRBJ2-4|TRBD2|.|TRBV6-6
TGTGCCAGCAGTTCGGGACTAGCGGGGGGAAGGGACATTCAGTACTTC
CASSSGLAGGRDIQYF
>TRBJ2-7|.|many|TRBV21-1
TGTGCCAGCAGCAAAGGTGGGGACAGGCTCCGCTACGAGCAGTACTTC
CASSKGGDRLRYEQYF
>TRBJ1-3|TRBD1|few|TRBV7-2
TGTGCCAGCAGCACCCGGACAGGGCTGGCTGGAAACACCATATATTTT
CASSTRTGLAGNTIYF
>TRBJ1-1|.|many|TRBV29-1
TGCAGCGTTTTCGGTCAAGCTACTGAAGCTTTCTTT
CSVFGQATEAFF
>TRBJ2-3|TRBD1|.|TRBV7-9
TGTGCCAGCAGCTCAGACAGGGGGAGCACAGATACGCAGTATTTT
CASSSDRGSTDTQYF
>TRBJ2-6|.|.|TRBV6-2/TRBV6-3
TGTGCCAGCAGGATACATAGCTCTGGGGCCAACGTCCTGACTTTC
CASRIHSSGANVLTF
>TRBJ2-7|.|many|TRBV28
TGTGCCAGCAGCCCCCTAGGGGAGAGCTACGAGCAGTACTTC
CASSPLGESYEQYF
>TRBJ2-7|.|many|TRBV3-1
TGTGCCAGCAGCCAAGAGGCTAGCGTATCCTACGAGCAGTACTTC
CASSQEASVSYEQYF
>TRBJ1-1|.|.|TRBV3-1
TGTGCCAGCAGCCGCCAGATGAACACTGAAGCTTTCTTT
CASSRQMNTEAFF
>TRBJ1-2|.|.|TRBV29-1
TGCAGCGGCTCCCCGGACGGAAACTATGGCTACACCTTC
CSGSPDGNYGYTF
>TRBJ2-7|TRBD1|.|TRBV7-9
TGTGCCAGCAGCTTAACCCAGGGGGCTAAGTACTTC
CASSLTQGAKYF
>TRBJ1-1|TRBD1|.|TRBV6-6
TGTGCCAGCAGTGGGACAGGGGCTGAAGCTTTCTTT
CASSGTGAEAFF
>TRBJ1-4|.|few|TRBV5-4
TGTGCCAGCAGCGTAGACCGAAATGAAAAACTGTTTTTT
CASSVDRNEKLFF
>TRBJ2-5|.|few|TRBV19
TGTGCCAGTAGTATCGTCCTAAACCAAGAGACCCAGTACTTC
CASSIVLNQETQYF
>TRBJ2-1|.|.|TRBV6-2/TRBV6-3
TGTGCCAGCAGTTACTCGCCGCCTGTAGGGATCTACAATGAGCAGTGCTTC
CASSYSPPVGIYNEQCF
>TRBJ2-5|.|.|TRBV7-2
TGTGCCAGCAGCTTATTATTGGAGACCCAGTACTTC
CASSLLLETQYF
>TRBJ2-5|TRBD1|few|TRBV7-2
TGTGCCAGCAGCCCGGACAGGGGGGAGAAGACCCAGTACTTC
CASSPDRGEKTQYF
>TRBJ1-3|TRBD1|many|TRBV3-1
TGTGCCAGCAGCCAAGACGTCGGGACAGTCTTCTCTGGAAACACCATATATTTT
CASSQDVGTVFSGNTIYF
>TRBJ2-1|TRBD1|.|TRBV9
TGTGCCAGCAGCTTAGCAAGGACAGGGTACAATGAGCAGTTCTTC
CASSLARTGYNEQFF
>TRBJ2-2|TRBD1|few|TRBV10-3
TGTGCCATCAGTGACAGGGGGACCGGGGAGCTGTTTTTT
CAISDRGTGELFF
>TRBJ2-1|.|few|TRBV2
TGTGCCAGCAGTGAGGGGGGTCGGGAGCAGTTCTTC
CASSEGGREQFF
>TRBJ1-6|.|.|TRBV11-2
TGTGCCAGCAGCTCCCCGGCCTCCGGCGATTCACCCCTCCACTTT
CASSSPASGDSPLHF
>TRBJ1-3|.|.|TRBV20-1
TGCAGTGCTAAAGTTGCTGGGAGGGCGTTCGGAAACACCATATATTTT
CSAKVAGRAFGNTIYF
>TRBJ1-6|.|few|TRBV27
TGTGCCAGCAGTTCCCTCCCCCTCGGGGGGGGATATTCACCCCTCCACTTT
CASSSLPLGGGYSPLHF
>TRBJ2-7|TRBD1|.|TRBV12-3/TRBV12-4
TGTGCCAGCAGTAGACCCGGGACAGGGGTTCCCGAGCAGTACTTC
CASSRPGTGVPEQYF